One and the same sample provided the 15 T cell receptor beta chains below, sequenced in a study of T cells in Graves' hyperthyroidism and ophthalmopathy. Amplification of TCR beta CDR3 regions was performed using RNA transcripts as template. HTBI primers were employed in a first-round RT-PCR of the TCR CDR3. TCRdb redid the calling of the multiplex PCR reads with MiXCR, one entry per CDR3 protein. This table has 700,000 to 950,000 distinct CDR3 sequences, about 35% appearing once. The specimen was blood. These receptors came from a woman in her forties with Graves' hyperthyroidism.

In its sample, this clonotype was seen many times. The J gene is TRBJ1-4, the V gene TRBV2; 7 positions agree with TRBD1. Trimming removed 6 bases from V and 7 bases from J; junction bases left unmatched: 8. The germline gives CDR1 SNHLY, CDR2 FYNNEI. The CDR3 totals 14 residues. DNA of the CDR3: TGTGCCAGCAGGAGGCGACAGGGTATTGAAAAACTGTTTTTT. This gives the protein CASRRRQGIEKLFF.

In its sample, this clonotype was seen a few times. V gene TRBV29-1 combines with J gene TRBJ1-2, with 8 nucleotides matching TRBD1. In germline, CDR1 is SQVTM, CDR2 ANQGSEA. This CDR3 region has 14 residues. After removal of 7 bases from V and 5 bases from J, the junction contained 12 bases not matched to a gene. This chain's CDR3 is CSGKSGGAGYGYTF. CDR3 sequence (DNA): TGCAGCGGAAAATCAGGGGGCGCTGGATATGGCTACACCTTC.

This chain links TRBV6-2 or TRBV6-3 with TRBJ2-7, with 7 bases that match TRBD1. This CDR3 region has 16 residues. J gave up 6 bases and V 0 bases, and 11 bases lay outside the gene matches. Germline-derived CDR1 and CDR2 are MNHEY and SVGEGT. This CDR3 reads CASSYSAKTGYAEQYF. The CDR3 DNA follows: TGTGCCAGCAGTTACTCGGCTAAGACAGGGTATGCCGAGCAGTACTTC.

This clonotype was detected a few times. The chain combines TRBV10-3 with TRBJ2-7; D is possibly TRBD2 (6 bases). The V gene lost 3 bases and the J gene lost 5 bases, with 11 bases spanning the gap. CDR1 is ENHRY, CDR2 SYGVKD, per germline. The CDR3 extends over 13 amino acids. CDR3 DNA sequence: TGTGCCATCAGTGAATGGGGCGGGAACGAGCAGTACTTC. It translates to CAISEWGGNEQYF.

In this sample, this clonotype turned up many times. V usage is TRBV2 and J usage is TRBJ2-7, with 10 bases lining up with TRBD1. The germline V gene has CDR1 SNHLY and CDR2 FYNNEI. The CDR3 loop spans 14 amino acids. V lost 5 bases, J lost 3 bases, and 4 bases stayed unmatched. Here the CDR3 reads CASSRTGGFYEQYF. The CDR3, as DNA: TGTGCCAGCAGTAGGACAGGGGGATTCTACGAGCAGTACTTC. The full variable domain, rest sourced from reference TRBV2 and TRBJ2-7, is EPEVTQTPSHQVTQMGQEVILRCVPISNHLYFYWYRQILGQKVEFLVSFYNNEISEKSEIFDDQFSVERPDGSNFTLKIRSTKLEDSAMYFCASSRTGGFYEQYFGPGTRLTVT.

This clonotype was counted between two and nine times. V gene TRBV6-5 combines with J gene TRBJ1-3, with TRBD1 as a possible D gene (6 bases). The germline V and J ends were trimmed by 7 bases and 0 bases, with 16 bases remaining between them. The CDR3 loop spans 16 amino acids. Germline V gives CDR1 MNHEY, CDR2 SVGAGI. The CDR3 is CASTLQGPLSGNTIYF. The CDR3 DNA sequence: TGTGCCAGCACCCTACAGGGCCCACTCTCTGGAAACACCATATATTTT.

This clonotype appeared a few times. V usage is TRBV12-3 or TRBV12-4 and J usage is TRBJ1-1; 9 bases map to TRBD1. The CDR3 consists of 17 residues. V dropped 2 bases and J dropped 5; count of bases not matched to a gene: 12. The CDR3, as DNA: TGTGCCAGCAGTTTAACAGGGGGCGATTCTAAAGGGACTGAAGCTTTCTTT. It specifies CASSLTGGDSKGTEAFF.

This clonotype was observed many times. The chain employs TRBV7-2 and TRBJ2-7; 7 bases agree with TRBD2. Germline V gene sequence: CDR1 SGHTA, CDR2 FQGNSA. This CDR3 spans 16 amino acids. Losses at the gene ends were 0 bases for V and 0 bases for J; bases not matched to a gene: 5. This chain's CDR3 is CASSLASLAVSYEQYF. The CDR3, as DNA: TGTGCCAGCAGCTTAGCTTCCCTAGCGGTCTCCTACGAGCAGTACTTC.

Comment on this clonotype: Sequence at one end of the junction differs from germline and may be a read error. The CDR3 DNA follows: TGCGCCAGCAGCCAAGAGGCGGGGAACCAAGGGACCTACGAGCAGTACTTC. Protein product: CASSQEAGNQGTYEQYF. The J gene is TRBJ2-7, the V gene TRBV7-9, with D possibly matching TRBD2 (6 bases). Looked up from germline, CDR1 is SEHNR and CDR2 is FQNEAQ (reference sequence). This CDR3 has 17 residues.

This clonotype was seen at least ten times. The V and J genes are TRBV11-2 and TRBJ1-4; no clear D gene. V lost 5 bases and J lost 13, with 14 bases in between. This CDR3 region has 12 residues. In germline, CDR1 is SGHAT, CDR2 FQNNGV. The CDR3 loop reads CASSHEAPGLFF. CDR3 DNA sequence: TGTGCCAGCAGCCACGAGGCCCCAGGACTGTTTTTT.

The rearrangement uses TRBV20-1 and TRBJ2-5; 7 bases agree with TRBD1. V was pared by 5 bases and J by 5 bases, with 14 bases of the junction left unmatched. This CDR3 has 15 amino acids. Germline CDR1 DFQATT, CDR2 SNEGSKA (reference sequence). CDR3 coding DNA: TGCAGTGCTCCCGGTGAGGGGGCTTCGGGTGAGACCCAGTACTTC. Residues: CSAPGEGASGETQYF.

Concerning this clonotype itself: The junction does not match germline at one end; this may be a read error. The chain employs TRBV7-8 and TRBJ2-7; D uncertain. The CDR3 runs 15 residues. The germline V gene encodes CDR1 SGHVS and CDR2 FQNEAQ. This CDR3 is CAGSISDSEDPEQYF. Here the CDR3 DNA reads TGTGCCGGCAGCATTTCCGATTCCGAGGACCCCGAGCAGTACTTC.

This clonotype has at least ten counts. The chain carries TRBV10-3 and TRBJ1-4; D is undetermined. The CDR3 has 12 residues. Germline V gene data show CDR1 as ENHRY and CDR2 as SYGVKD. With 6 bases removed from V and 4 bases from J, the gap between germline ends came to 6 bases. The CDR3 spells CAISSYNEKLFF. The CDR3 DNA follows: TGTGCCATCAGCTCTTATAATGAAAAACTGTTTTTT.

This clonotype has a handful of counts. V and J are TRBV6-5 and TRBJ1-1; tentatively, D is TRBD1 (6 bases). This CDR3 contains 13 residues. Germline loops: CDR1 MNHEY, CDR2 SVGAGI. V lost 8 bases to trimming and J lost 1 base, with 11 bases between them. The CDR3 bases are TGTGCCAGCGGATTGGACAGGAACACTGAAGCTTTCTTT. Its protein product is CASGLDRNTEAFF.

This clonotype was counted a few times. The chain recombines TRBV29-1 with TRBJ2-5, with TRBD1 identical over 9 bases. Germline V gene lookup returns CDR1 SQVTM and CDR2 ANQGSEA. This CDR3 is 12 amino acids long. V dropped 8 bases and J dropped 5; count of bases not matched to a gene: 6. The CDR3 here is CSLGQGGETQYF. CDR3 coding DNA: TGCAGCTTGGGACAGGGAGGTGAGACCCAGTACTTC.